Presented here are 17 T cell receptor beta chains from one specimen sequenced in a study of cytomegalovirus exposure and HLA in healthy donors (dated 2017 in TCRdb). Library generation was performed with the immunoSEQ multiplex PCR assay. For the multiplex PCR, a mixture combining 60 forward primers for TCR Vbeta segments and 13 reverse primers for TCR Jbeta segments was used. The table was pulled from immuneACCESS by TCRdb, which kept in-frame rearrangements only. Such tables lose some clones; where checked, under half of the loss comes from unresolved V genes, and the rest has no known cause. Within this sample are 150,000 or so clones, with roughly 72% of them counted one time only. About 7.3% of the sample rests with the top ten. The material sequenced was PBMCs. The source is a male donor in good health and CMV-seronegative.

This clone was recorded a few times. The chain uses TRBV19 and TRBJ1-1; D unresolved. There are 14 residues in the CDR3. Deletions cut 3 bases from V and 1 base from J, with 9 bases between. CDR1 and CDR2 from the germline V gene are LNHDA and SQIVND (reference sequence). CDR3 loop: CASSISVKNTEAFF. CDR3 DNA sequence: TGTGCCAGTAGTATTTCGGTAAAGAACACTGAAGCTTTCTTT.

CDR3 sequence: CASSGSTHEQYF. The CDR3 DNA reads TGTGCCAGCAGTGGTTCGACACACGAGCAGTACTTC. V and J are TRBV28 and TRBJ2-7, with D uncertain. This CDR3 contains 12 residues. With 5 bases removed from V and 5 bases from J, the gap between germline ends came to 10 bases. Germline CDR1 is MDHEN and CDR2 is SYDVKM.

V is TRBV7-9 and J is TRBJ1-5, with 9 bases identical to TRBD1. Germline CDR1 SEHNR, CDR2 FQNEAQ (reference sequence). The CDR3 runs to 17 residues. Germline trimming cut 4 bases from V and 6 bases from J; bases unmatched to any gene: 13. The CDR3 DNA reads TGTGCCAGCAGCTCACGGGACAGGGATAAGGTAGGTCAGCCCCAGCATTTT. Protein sequence: CASSSRDRDKVGQPQHF.

V is TRBV9 and J is TRBJ1-4, with a tentative D call TRBD1 (5 bases). CDR1 SGDLS and CDR2 YYNGEE come from the germline V gene. The V gene lost 3 bases and the J gene lost 4 bases, with 16 bases spanning the gap. The CDR3 is 16 amino acids. The CDR3 reads CASSAAPLGGNEKLFF. Written as DNA, the CDR3 is TGTGCCAGCAGCGCCGCCCCCTTGGGGGGTAATGAAAAACTGTTTTTT.

V is TRBV27 and J is TRBJ2-7, with TRBD2 matching over 8 bases. Germline loops: CDR1 MNHEY, CDR2 SMNVEV (reference sequence). This CDR3 region has 13 residues. V lost 2 bases to trimming and J lost 3 bases; unmatched junction nucleotides: 0. CDR3 bases: TGTGCCAGCAGTTTAGCGGGAGGCTACGAGCAGTACTTC. Protein: CASSLAGGYEQYF.

This clone was detected only once. This sequence joins TRBV7-8 and TRBJ1-1; TRBD1 agrees at 8 bases. The CDR3 loop spans 14 amino acids. Per germline, CDR1 SGHVS and CDR2 FQNEAQ. With V trimmed by 5 bases and J by 4 bases, 6 bases remained unmatched. CDR3 amino acids: CASSGRTGFTEAFF. The CDR3 DNA reads TGTGCCAGCAGCGGGAGGACAGGGTTCACTGAAGCTTTCTTT.

The CDR3 DNA reads as TGCGCCAGCAGCCTCCTACTAGCGGATGGCTACGAGCAGTACTTC. As protein: CASSLLLADGYEQYF. The rearrangement joins TRBV4-1 to TRBJ2-7; TRBD2 agrees at 8 bases. The CDR3 totals 15 residues. The V gene's germline CDR1 is MGHRA and CDR2 YSYEKL. The trim removed 4 bases at V and 3 bases at J, leaving 8 bases unmatched.

The chain is built from TRBV30 and TRBJ2-5; 11 bases are shared with TRBD2. TRBJ2-7 matches the DNA end more closely, so the J call is doubtful. Germline V gene data show CDR1 as GTSNPN and CDR2 as SVGIG (reference sequence). The CDR3 runs to 14 residues. The CDR3 DNA reads as TGTGCCTGGAGTGTACTAGCGGGGGTGTCCGAGCAGTACTTC. This sequence encodes CAWSVLAGVSEQYF.

This clone was detected only once. V usage is TRBV6-5 and J usage is TRBJ1-3, with 8 bases identical to TRBD1. Germline V gene sequence: CDR1 MNHEY, CDR2 SVGAGI. With 5 bases clipped from V and 4 bases from J, the junction kept 1 base outside the gene matches. This CDR3 comprises 13 residues. The CDR3 DNA sequence: TGTGCCAGCAGTGGGGACAGGGGAAACACCATATATTTT. It is translated as CASSGDRGNTIYF.

The chain has TRBV9 and TRBJ2-3; 7 bases map to TRBD2. The CDR3 contains 16 residues. V lost 4 bases, J lost 3 bases, and 11 bases stayed unmatched. Germline CDR1 and CDR2: SGDLS and YYNGEE. CDR3 coding DNA: TGTGCCAGCAGCCCTAGCGGTAATGGAGCAACAGATACGCAGTATTTT. Translated: CASSPSGNGATDTQYF. The whole variable domain, filled in from reference TRBV9 and TRBJ2-3, reads DSGVTQTPKHLITATGQRVTLRCSPRSGDLSVYWYQQSLDQGLQFLIQYYNGEERAKGNILERFSAQQFPDLHSELNLSSLELGDSALYFCASSPSGNGATDTQYFGPGTRLTVL.

This chain's CDR3 is CASKGRAKKGEQFF. The DNA for the CDR3 is TGTGCCAGTAAAGGGAGGGCCAAGAAGGGTGAGCAGTTCTTC. This rearrangement joins TRBV19 to TRBJ2-1; TRBD2 matches 7 bases. The germline V gene has CDR1 LNHDA and CDR2 SQIVND (reference sequence). V shed 7 bases, J shed 9 bases, and the junction held 12 bases outside the gene matches. The CDR3 sequence is 14 residues long.

V and J are TRBV2 and TRBJ1-1; 10 bases match TRBD1. V was pared by 11 bases and J by 0 bases, with 3 bases of the junction left unmatched. The V gene's germline CDR1 is SNHLY and CDR2 FYNNEI. The CDR3 is 13 amino acids. CDR3 coding DNA: TGTGCCCGACAGGGGGCGATGAACACTGAAGCTTTCTTT. Translated: CARQGAMNTEAFF. Full variable domain (remainder filled in from reference TRBV2 and TRBJ1-1): EPEVTQTPSHQVTQMGQEVILRCVPISNHLYFYWYRQILGQKVEFLVSFYNNEISEKSEIFDDQFSVERPDGSNFTLKIRSTKLEDSAMYFCARQGAMNTEAFFGQGTRLTVV.

This clone was seen once. The chain couples TRBV4-3 to TRBJ1-5, with D possibly TRBD1 on 5 matching bases. This CDR3 is 15 amino acids long. V was cut by 0 bases and J by 5 bases, with 11 bases left in between. The V gene's germline CDR1 is LGHNA and CDR2 YSLEER. CDR3 sequence reads: CASSQDLAGYQPQHF. The CDR3 DNA follows: TGCGCCAGCAGCCAAGATCTCGCAGGGTATCAGCCCCAGCATTTT.

The chain carries TRBV11-1 and TRBJ2-5; D possibly corresponds to TRBD1 (6 bases). Germline CDR1 is SGHAT and CDR2 is FQDESV (reference sequence). This CDR3 is 14 amino acids long. Trimming took 1 base from V and 3 from J, leaving 9 bases between them. The CDR3 bases are TGTGCCAGCAGCTTAGTGTGGACAGAAGAGACCCAGTACTTC. It codes for CASSLVWTEETQYF. Full variable domain (remainder filled in from reference TRBV11-1 and TRBJ2-5): EAEVAQSPRYKITEKSQAVAFWCDPISGHATLYWYRQILGQGPELLVQFQDESVVDDSQLPKDRFSAERLKGVDSTLKIQPAELGDSAMYLCASSLVWTEETQYFGPGTRLLVL.

This clone was detected only a few times. This chain connects TRBV19 to TRBJ2-1; 13 bases fit TRBD2. The CDR3 extends over 20 amino acids. Per the germline V gene, CDR1 is LNHDA and CDR2 is SQIVND (reference sequence). V was clipped by 5 bases and J by 3 bases; unmatched bases: 16. CDR3 loop: CASSAWGLAGIPLDYNEQFF. In nucleotides, the CDR3 is TGTGCCAGTAGTGCGTGGGGACTAGCGGGAATCCCCCTGGACTACAATGAGCAGTTCTTC.

V usage is TRBV4-2 and J usage is TRBJ2-7; D is possibly TRBD1 (6 bases). This CDR3 has 22 residues. CDR1 and CDR2 (germline): LGHNA, YNFKEQ. V lost 4 bases to trimming and J lost 0 bases, with 34 bases between them. For the CDR3, the DNA is TGTGCCAGCAGCCGCCGGGACATTGACATCAGACTAATAACCGGAGCCTCCTACGAGCAGTACTTC. Residues: CASSRRDIDIRLITGASYEQYF.

This chain joins TRBV10-2 and TRBJ1-5, with TRBD1 identical over 7 bases. Germline CDR1 reads WSHSY; CDR2 reads SAAADI. V was pared by 6 bases and J by 4 bases, with 3 bases of the junction left unmatched. The CDR3 totals 13 residues. The chain's CDR3 is CASSLQGNQPQHF. CDR3 DNA: TGCGCCAGCAGCCTACAGGGGAATCAGCCCCAGCATTTT.